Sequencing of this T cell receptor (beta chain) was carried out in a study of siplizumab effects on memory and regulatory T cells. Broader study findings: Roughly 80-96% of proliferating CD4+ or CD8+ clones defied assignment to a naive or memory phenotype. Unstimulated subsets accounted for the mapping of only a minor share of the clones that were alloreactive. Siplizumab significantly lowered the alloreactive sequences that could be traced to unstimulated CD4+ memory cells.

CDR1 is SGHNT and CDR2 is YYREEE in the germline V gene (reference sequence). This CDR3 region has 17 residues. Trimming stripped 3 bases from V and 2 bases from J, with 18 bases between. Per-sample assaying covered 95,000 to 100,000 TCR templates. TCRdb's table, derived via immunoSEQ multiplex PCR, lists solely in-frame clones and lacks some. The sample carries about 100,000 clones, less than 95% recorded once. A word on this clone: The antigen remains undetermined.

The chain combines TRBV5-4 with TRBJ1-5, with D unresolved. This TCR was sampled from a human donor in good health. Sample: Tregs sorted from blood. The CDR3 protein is CASSYQLGEVRNQPQHF. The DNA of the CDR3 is TGTGCCAGCAGCTATCAACTCGGGGAGGTGCGCAATCAGCCCCAGCATTTT.